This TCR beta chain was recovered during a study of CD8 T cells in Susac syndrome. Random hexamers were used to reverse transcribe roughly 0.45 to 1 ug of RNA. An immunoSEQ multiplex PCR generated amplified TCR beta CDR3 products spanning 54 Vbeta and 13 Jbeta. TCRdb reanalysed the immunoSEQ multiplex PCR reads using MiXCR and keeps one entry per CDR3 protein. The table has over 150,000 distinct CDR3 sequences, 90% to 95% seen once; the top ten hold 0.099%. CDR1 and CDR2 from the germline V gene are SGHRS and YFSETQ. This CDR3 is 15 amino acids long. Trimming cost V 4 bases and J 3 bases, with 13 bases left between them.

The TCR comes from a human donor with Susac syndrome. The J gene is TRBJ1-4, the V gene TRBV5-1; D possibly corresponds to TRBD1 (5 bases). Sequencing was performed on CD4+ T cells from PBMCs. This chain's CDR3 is CASSPTRVANEKLFF. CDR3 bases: TGCGCCAGCAGCCCGACCAGGGTGGCTAATGAAAAACTGTTTTTT.